This T cell receptor (beta chain) was sequenced during a study of T cell repertoires in cytomegalovirus infection. This clonotype was counted only a few times. What it recognizes is unknown. From the reads, TCRdb called clonotypes with MiXCR, one entry per CDR3 protein. This table holds 62,000 or so distinct CDR3 sequences, 20% to 25% found once. Study observations and caveats: Identification of carriers of CMV plus the relevant HLA was performed using cumulative public TCR beta family frequency.

This specimen consisted of CD8+ T cells from cultured PBMCs, obtained from culture after CMV antigen stimulation. The source is a human donor in good health (CMV status not recorded). Some clones in this sample may be carry-over from other donors' samples.

The CDR3 here is CASSSGTERNTEAFF. The CDR3 DNA follows: TGTGCCAGCAGTTCCGGGACCGAAAGGAACACTGAAGCTTTCTTT. The chain links TRBV6-6 to TRBJ1-1; possible D gene TRBD1, 5 bases. The CDR3 covers 15 residues. Germline CDR1 MNHNY, CDR2 SVGAGI (reference sequence). The ends were cut back, 4 bases at V and 1 base at J, with 13 bases in the middle.